This T cell receptor (beta chain) was recovered during a study of shared clonotypes between healthy human individuals. Naive CD8 cells were CD45RO-negative, positively selected for CCR7, excluding terminally differentiated effector memory CD45RA+ cells. Some clones are missing from TCRdb's copy, which holds only in-frame ones; the method was immunoSEQ multiplex PCR. Among about 2.1 million clones listed, roughly 93% were seen once. Note on this clone: The same CDR3 also results from other DNA sequences found in this sample.

The sequencing input was naive CD8+ T cells from PBMCs. The clonotype was recovered from a man in his late teens or twenties in good health. Some clones in this sample may be carry-over from other donors' samples.

The CDR3 reads CASSQDLGGLGTDTQYF. The CDR3 nucleotides read TGCGCCAGCAGCCAAGATCTCGGCGGACTAGGGACAGATACGCAGTATTTT. The genes are TRBV4-1 and TRBJ2-3; TRBD2 agrees at 7 bases. CDR3 size: 17 residues. The V segment lost 0 bases and the J segment 3 bases; nucleotides outside the gene matches: 9. Germline loops: CDR1 MGHRA, CDR2 YSYEKL.